The entry that follows covers one T cell receptor (beta chain) sequence. Its antigen is still unknown. The data were obtained in a study of T cell responses to AZD1222 COVID-19 vaccine. The CDR3 spans 16 residues. With 0 bases removed from V and 3 bases from J, the gap between germline ends came to 13 bases. Germline V gives CDR1 LNHNV, CDR2 YYDKDF (reference sequence). Assay: immunoSEQ multiplex PCR; the TCRdb copy retains only in-frame clones and omits some. The table has about 93,000 clones, around 92% seen once. Points from the study as a whole: Spike-specific TCR depth and breadth grew after two AZD1222 doses.

The sequence came from an adult in good health. The material was peripheral blood, obtained on day 0 of MenACWY control vaccination. This chain uses TRBV15 with TRBJ2-3; D remains unclear. In DNA, the CDR3 is TGTGCCACCAGCAGAGAGCAAAGGAAATTTACAGATACGCAGTATTTT. Its protein product is CATSREQRKFTDTQYF.